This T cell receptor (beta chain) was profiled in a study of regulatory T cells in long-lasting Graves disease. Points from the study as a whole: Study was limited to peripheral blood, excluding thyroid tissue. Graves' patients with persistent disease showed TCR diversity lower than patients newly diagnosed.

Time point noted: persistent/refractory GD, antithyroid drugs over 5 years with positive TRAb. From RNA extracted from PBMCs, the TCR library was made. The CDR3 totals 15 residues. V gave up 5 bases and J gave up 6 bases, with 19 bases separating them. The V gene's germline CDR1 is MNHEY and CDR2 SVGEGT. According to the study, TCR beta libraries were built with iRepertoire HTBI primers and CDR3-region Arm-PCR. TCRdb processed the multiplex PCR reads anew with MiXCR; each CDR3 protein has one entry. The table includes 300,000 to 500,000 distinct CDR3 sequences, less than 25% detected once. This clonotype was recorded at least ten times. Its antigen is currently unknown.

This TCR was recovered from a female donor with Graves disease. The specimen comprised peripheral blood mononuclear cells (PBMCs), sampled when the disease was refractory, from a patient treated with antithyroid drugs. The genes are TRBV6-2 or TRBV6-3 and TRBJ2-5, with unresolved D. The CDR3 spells CASSPETSFGQTQYF. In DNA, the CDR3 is TGTGCCAGCAGTCCCGAGACGTCCTTTGGGCAGACCCAGTACTTC.